This TCR beta chain was sequenced in a study of human T cells and chemical hapten exposure. Study-level findings and limits: Sensitization with DPC brought no change to TCRs above 1 in 1000 in frequency. There were significantly more large CDR3 similarity clusters among expanded TCRs than among controls.

Each CDR3 protein gets one entry after TCRdb re-called the RACE reads with MiXCR. The sample yields 210,000 or so distinct CDR3 sequences, about 22% seen once. As to this clonotype: Its antigen is not known.

Germline assignment: CDR1 DFQATT and CDR2 SNEGSKA (reference sequence). There are 17 residues in the CDR3. Trimming removed 3 bases at V and 4 bases at J, with 22 bases between. Time point defined: patch test 3, about 24 weeks after DPC sensitization. Treatment described: therapeutic diphenylcyclopropenone sensitization with weekly scalp DPC. Sequencing used whole blood, obtained in connection with sensitization to the hapten diphenylcyclopropenone (DPC). The receptor was derived from a woman aged 40 to 50 with alopecia areata. Some clones in this sample may be carry-over from other donors' samples. V is TRBV20-1 and J is TRBJ1-5, with TRBD1 as a possible D gene (5 bases). The chain's CDR3 is CSASPPGLKRGNQPQHF. Written as DNA, the CDR3 is TGCAGTGCTAGTCCCCCGGGTCTCAAGAGGGGAAATCAGCCCCAGCATTTT.